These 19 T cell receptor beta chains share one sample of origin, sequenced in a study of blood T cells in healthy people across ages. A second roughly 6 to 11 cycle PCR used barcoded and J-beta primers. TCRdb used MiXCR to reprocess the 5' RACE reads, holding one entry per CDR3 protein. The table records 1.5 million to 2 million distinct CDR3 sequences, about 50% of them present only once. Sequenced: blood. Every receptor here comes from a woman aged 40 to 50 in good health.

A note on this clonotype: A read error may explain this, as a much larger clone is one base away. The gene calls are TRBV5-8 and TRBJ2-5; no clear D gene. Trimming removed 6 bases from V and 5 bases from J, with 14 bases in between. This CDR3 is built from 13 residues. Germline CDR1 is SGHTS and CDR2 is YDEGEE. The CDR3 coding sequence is TGTGCCAGCACTGAGAGTCTCCATGAGACCCAGTACTTC. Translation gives CASTESLHETQYF.

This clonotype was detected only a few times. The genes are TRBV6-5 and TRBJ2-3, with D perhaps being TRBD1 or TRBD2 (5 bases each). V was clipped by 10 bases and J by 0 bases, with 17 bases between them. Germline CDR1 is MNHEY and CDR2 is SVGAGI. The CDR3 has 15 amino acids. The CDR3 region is CATRSGGSSTDTQYF. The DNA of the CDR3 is TGTGCCACCCGAAGTGGGGGTTCTAGCACAGATACGCAGTATTTT.

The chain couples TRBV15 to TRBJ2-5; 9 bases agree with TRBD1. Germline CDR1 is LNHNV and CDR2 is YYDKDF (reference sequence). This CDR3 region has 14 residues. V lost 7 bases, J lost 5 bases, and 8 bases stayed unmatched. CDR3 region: CATTQWDRDETQYF. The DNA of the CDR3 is TGTGCCACCACCCAGTGGGACAGGGATGAGACCCAGTACTTC.

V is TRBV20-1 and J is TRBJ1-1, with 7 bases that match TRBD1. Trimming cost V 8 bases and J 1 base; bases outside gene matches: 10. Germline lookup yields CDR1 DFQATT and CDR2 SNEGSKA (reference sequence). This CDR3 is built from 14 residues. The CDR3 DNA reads TGCAGTACTCCCCGGACAGGCGGGAACACTGAAGCTTTCTTT. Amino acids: CSTPRTGGNTEAFF.

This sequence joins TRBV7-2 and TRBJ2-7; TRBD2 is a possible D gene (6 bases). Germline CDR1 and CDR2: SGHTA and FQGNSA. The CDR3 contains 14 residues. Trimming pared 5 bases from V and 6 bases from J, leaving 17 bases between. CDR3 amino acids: CASSPGTLLIEQYF. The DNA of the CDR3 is TGTGCCAGCAGCCCGGGGACTCTCCTGATCGAGCAGTACTTC.

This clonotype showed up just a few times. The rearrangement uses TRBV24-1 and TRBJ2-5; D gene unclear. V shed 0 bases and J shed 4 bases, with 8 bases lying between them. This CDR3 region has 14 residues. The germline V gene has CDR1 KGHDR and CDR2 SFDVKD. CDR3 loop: CATSDLNFPETQYF. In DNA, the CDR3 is TGTGCCACCAGTGATTTGAACTTCCCAGAGACCCAGTACTTC.

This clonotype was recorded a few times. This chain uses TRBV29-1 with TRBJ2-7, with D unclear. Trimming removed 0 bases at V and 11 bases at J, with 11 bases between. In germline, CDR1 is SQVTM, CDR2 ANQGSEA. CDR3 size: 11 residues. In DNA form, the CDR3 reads TGCAGCGTTGAAGAGAGGCAGATCGAGTACTTC. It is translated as CSVEERQIEYF.

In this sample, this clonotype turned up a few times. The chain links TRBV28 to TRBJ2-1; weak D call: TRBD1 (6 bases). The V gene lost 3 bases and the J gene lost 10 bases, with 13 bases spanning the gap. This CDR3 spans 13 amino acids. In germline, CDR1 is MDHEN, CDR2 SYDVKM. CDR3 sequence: CASSFGRGLEQFF. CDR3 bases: TGTGCCAGCAGTTTCGGCAGGGGATTAGAGCAGTTCTTC.

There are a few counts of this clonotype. CDR3 nucleotides: TGTGCCAGCAGCTTTGGACAGGGCGATTCCTACGAGCAGTACTTC. This sequence encodes CASSFGQGDSYEQYF. The chain is built from TRBV5-8 and TRBJ2-7, with 8 bases matching TRBD1. CDR1 SGHTS and CDR2 YDEGEE come from the germline V gene. This CDR3 spans 15 amino acids. Trimming removed 2 bases from V and 1 base from J; junction bases left unmatched: 5.

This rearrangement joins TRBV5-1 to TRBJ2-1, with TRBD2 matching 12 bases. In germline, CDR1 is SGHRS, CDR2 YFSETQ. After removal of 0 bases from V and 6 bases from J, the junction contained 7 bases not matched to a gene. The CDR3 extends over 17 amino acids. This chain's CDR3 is CASSLDPSGGAVNEQFF. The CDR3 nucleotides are TGCGCCAGCAGCTTGGACCCTAGCGGGGGGGCGGTCAATGAGCAGTTCTTC.

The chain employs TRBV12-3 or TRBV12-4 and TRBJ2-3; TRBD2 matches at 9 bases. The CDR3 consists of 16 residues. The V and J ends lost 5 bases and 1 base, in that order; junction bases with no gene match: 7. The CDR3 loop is CASSPRAGGRTDTQYF. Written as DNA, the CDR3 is TGTGCCAGCAGTCCCAGAGCGGGGGGCCGCACAGATACGCAGTATTTT.

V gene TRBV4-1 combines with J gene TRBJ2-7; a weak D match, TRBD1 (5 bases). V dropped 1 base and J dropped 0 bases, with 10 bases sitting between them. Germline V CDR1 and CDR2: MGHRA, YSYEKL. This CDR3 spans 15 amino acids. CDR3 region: CASSQGGSSSYEQYF. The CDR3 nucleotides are TGCGCCAGCAGCCAAGGGGGCTCGAGCTCCTACGAGCAGTACTTC.

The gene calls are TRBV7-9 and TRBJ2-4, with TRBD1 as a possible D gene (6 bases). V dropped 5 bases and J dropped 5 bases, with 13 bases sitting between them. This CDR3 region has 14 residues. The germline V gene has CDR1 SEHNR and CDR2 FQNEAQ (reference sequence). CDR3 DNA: TGTGCCAGCAGCGCCGGGGACACCCAAAACATTCAGTACTTC. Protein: CASSAGDTQNIQYF. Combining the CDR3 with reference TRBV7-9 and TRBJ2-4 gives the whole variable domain DTGVSQNPRHKITKRGQNVTFRCDPISEHNRLYWYRQTLGQGPEFLTYFQNEAQLEKSRLLSDRFSAERPKGSFSTLEIQRTEQGDSAMYLCASSAGDTQNIQYFGAGTRLSVL.

CDR3 nucleotides: TGTGCCAGCAGCACCGACAGTGCTGTTAATTCACCCCTCCACTTT. It translates to CASSTDSAVNSPLHF. J is TRBJ1-6 and V is TRBV7-2, with D perhaps matching TRBD1 (5 bases). The CDR3 extends over 15 amino acids. The V and J ends lost 5 bases and 6 bases respectively, with 14 bases between them. Germline loops: CDR1 SGHTA, CDR2 FQGNSA.

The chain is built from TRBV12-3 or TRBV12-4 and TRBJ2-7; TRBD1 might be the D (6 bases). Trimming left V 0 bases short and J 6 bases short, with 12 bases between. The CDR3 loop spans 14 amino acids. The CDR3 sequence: CASSLAATGPEQYF. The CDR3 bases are TGTGCCAGCAGTTTAGCCGCCACAGGGCCCGAGCAGTACTTC.

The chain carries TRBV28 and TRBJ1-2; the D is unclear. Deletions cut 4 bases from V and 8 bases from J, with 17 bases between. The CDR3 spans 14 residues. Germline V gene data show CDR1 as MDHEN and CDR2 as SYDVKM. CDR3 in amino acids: CASSSLGVAGGYTF. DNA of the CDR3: TGTGCCAGCAGTTCTCTCGGGGTGGCTGGGGGCTACACCTTC.

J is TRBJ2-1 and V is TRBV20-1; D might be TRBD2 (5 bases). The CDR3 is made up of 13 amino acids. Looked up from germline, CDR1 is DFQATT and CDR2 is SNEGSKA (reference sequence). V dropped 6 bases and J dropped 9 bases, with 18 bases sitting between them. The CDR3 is CSARTALEREQFF. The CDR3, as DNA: TGCAGTGCCAGGACTGCCCTGGAGCGTGAGCAGTTCTTC.

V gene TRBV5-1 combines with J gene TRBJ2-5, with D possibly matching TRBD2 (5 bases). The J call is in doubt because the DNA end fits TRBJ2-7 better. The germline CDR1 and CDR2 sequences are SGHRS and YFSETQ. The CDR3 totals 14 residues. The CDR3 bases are TGCGCCAGCGCTCTCCGGGGAGATGACTACGAGCAGTACTTC. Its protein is CASALRGDDYEQYF.

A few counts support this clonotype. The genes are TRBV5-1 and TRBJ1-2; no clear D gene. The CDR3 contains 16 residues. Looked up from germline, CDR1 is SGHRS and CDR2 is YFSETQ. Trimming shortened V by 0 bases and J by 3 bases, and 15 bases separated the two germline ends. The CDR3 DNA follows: TGCGCCAGCAGCTTGGGGACCGACCTGAGTCACTATGGCTACACCTTC. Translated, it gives CASSLGTDLSHYGYTF.